This record covers a single T cell receptor (beta chain). Authors' processing steps: Amplification of reference gene primers was used by the study to estimate nucleated cell counts. Assay used: immunoSEQ multiplex PCR; TCRdb lists only in-frame clones, some missing. That table supplies the V and J calls and clone size; D and trimming were determined from the DNA. The sample has 350,000 to 400,000 clones, approximately 86% seen once; the top ten hold about 7.6%. This entry is derived from a study of blood T cell repertoires in COVID-19. Study-wide context: Sites in the United States, Italy and Spain provided acute and convalescent COVID-19 samples. The cDNA or gDNA used as material had been derived from T cells, B-cell-depleted T cells, or PBMCs.

The trim removed 4 bases at V and 1 base at J, leaving 9 bases unmatched. The CDR3 consists of 16 residues. CDR1 SGHRS and CDR2 YFSETQ come from the germline V gene. Sequenced: peripheral blood. The V gene is TRBV5-1, the J gene TRBJ1-2; TRBD1 aligns across 8 bases. The clonotype was recovered from a woman aged 55 to 70 with COVID-19, enrolled during active disease. As DNA, the CDR3 is TGCGCCAGCAGCCTATTACAGGGGGGGATTAACTATGGCTACACCTTC. Its protein product is CASSLLQGGINYGYTF.